This record concerns one TCR beta chain sequence. Patients were ruled out by autoimmune disease history or systemic immunosuppression. Baseline was the first blood sampling point, followed by cycle 4 day 1 and cycle 7 day 1. Germline V gene sequence: CDR1 LNHDA, CDR2 SQIVND (reference sequence). This CDR3 comprises 16 residues. The V end lost 6 bases, the J end lost 0 bases, and 14 bases lay between the germline ends. These data originate in a study of OX40 agonist ivuxolimab in advanced cancers. For the study at large: Every 2 weeks, patients received ivuxolimab intravenously, dosed at 0.01 to 10 mg/kg.

Repertoires were generated with immunoSEQ multiplex PCR, while TCRdb's copy carries only in-frame clones and drops some. The sample holds around 140,000 clones, less than 95% seen once. This TCR came from an adult with an advanced solid tumor such as melanoma, head and neck, liver or kidney cancer. V usage is TRBV19 and J usage is TRBJ2-2, with no clear D. The specimen comprised CD4+ or CD8+ T cells sorted from blood, sampled in a trial of the OX40 agonist ivuxolimab. The CDR3 region has the DNA TGTGCCAGTAGACCTCGCGGAAGTGCGAACACCGGGGAGCTGTTTTTT. Amino acids: CASRPRGSANTGELFF.